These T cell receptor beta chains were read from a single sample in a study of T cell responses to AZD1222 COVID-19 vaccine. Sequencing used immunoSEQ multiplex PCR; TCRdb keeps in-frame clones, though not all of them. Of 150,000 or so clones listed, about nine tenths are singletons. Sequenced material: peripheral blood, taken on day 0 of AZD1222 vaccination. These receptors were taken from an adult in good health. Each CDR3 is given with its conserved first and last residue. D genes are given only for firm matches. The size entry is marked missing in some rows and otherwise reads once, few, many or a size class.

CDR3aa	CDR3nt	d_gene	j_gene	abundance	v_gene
CASSPRDLTEAFF	TGTGCCAGCAGCCCACGGGACCTCACTGAAGCTTTCTTT	-	TRBJ1-1	-	TRBV9
CASSQTGTHYGYTF	TGTGCCAGCAGCCAGACAGGTACTCACTATGGCTACACCTTC	-	TRBJ1-2	-	TRBV7-9
CAWSVQDLGAFF	TGTGCCTGGAGTGTCCAGGACCTCGGGGCTTTCTTT	-	TRBJ1-1	-	TRBV30
CASSPGGGGWNEQFF	TGTGCCAGCAGCCCGGGGGGGGGCGGTTGGAATGAGCAGTTCTTC	TRBD2	TRBJ2-1	-	TRBV3-1/TRBV3-2
CASSDPVDQWYF	TGTGCCAGCAGTGATCCCGTGGACCAATGGTATTTT	-	TRBJ2-3	-	TRBV28
CASSPSSYEQYF	TGTGCCAGCTCCCCCAGCTCCTACGAGCAGTACTTC	-	TRBJ2-7	-	TRBV18
CASSLRTGGGAGYTF	TGTGCCAGCAGCCTACGAACAGGGGGCGGTGCTGGCTACACCTTC	TRBD1	TRBJ1-2	-	TRBV7-9
CASSVGGGRGTEAFF	TGTGCCAGCAGCGTAGGTGGGGGGAGGGGCACTGAAGCTTTCTTT	-	TRBJ1-1	-	TRBV9
CAWRRGQGNSPLHF	TGTGCCTGGAGAAGAGGACAGGGCAATTCACCCCTCCACTTT	TRBD1	TRBJ1-6	-	TRBV30
CASSPLHNEQFF	TGTGCCAGCAGCCCTCTACACAATGAGCAGTTCTTC	-	TRBJ2-1	-	TRBV12-3/TRBV12-4
CASSQRGSIYGYTF	TGTGCCAGCAGCCAAAGGGGCAGCATCTATGGCTACACCTTC	-	TRBJ1-2	-	TRBV14
CASSGRGAGNIQYF	TGTGCCAGCAGCGGACGAGGGGCTGGGAACATTCAGTACTTC	-	TRBJ2-4	-	TRBV9
CASSTDGVGNIQYF	TGTGCCAGTAGTACGGACGGCGTAGGGAACATTCAGTACTTC	-	TRBJ2-4	-	TRBV19
CASGGQTEKLFF	TGTGCCAGCGGAGGACAGACCGAAAAACTGTTTTTT	-	TRBJ1-4	-	TRBV9
CASRSTGGLDTGELFF	TGTGCCAGTAGGTCGACAGGGGGCTTAGACACCGGGGAGCTGTTTTTT	TRBD1	TRBJ2-2	once	TRBV19
CASRAGTGNTEAFF	TGTGCCAGCAGAGCCGGGACAGGGAACACTGAAGCTTTCTTT	TRBD1	TRBJ1-1	-	TRBV6-5
CASRAYEQYF	TGTGCCAGCAGAGCCTACGAGCAGTACTTC	-	TRBJ2-7	-	TRBV6-5
CASSISSGTDSNQPQHF	TGTGCCAGTAGTATAAGTAGCGGGACCGATAGCAATCAGCCCCAGCATTTT	-	TRBJ1-5	once	TRBV19
CASSPGTGMEEKLFF	TGTGCCAGCAGCCCCGGGACAGGGATGGAGGAAAAACTGTTTTTT	TRBD1	TRBJ1-4	few	TRBV9
CSVVLDSEYNEQFF	TGCAGCGTCGTTCTCGACAGTGAGTACAATGAGCAGTTCTTC	-	TRBJ2-1	-	TRBV29-1
CASSLRGGRYEQYF	TGTGCCAGCAGTTTACGGGGGGGACGCTACGAGCAGTACTTC	TRBD2	TRBJ2-7	once	TRBV28
CASSEVPIHSGNTIYF	TGTGCCAGCAGTGAGGTCCCTATCCACTCTGGAAACACCATATATTTT	-	TRBJ1-3	-	TRBV6-1
CASTRTGGTEAFF	TGTGCCAGCACCAGGACAGGGGGCACTGAAGCTTTCTTT	TRBD1	TRBJ1-1	-	TRBV7-2
CASSQRSPLHF	TGTGCCAGCAGTCAAAGGTCACCCCTCCACTTT	-	TRBJ1-6	-	TRBV11-3
CASSAGGTVSSYEQYF	TGTGCCAGCAGCGCCGGAGGGACAGTGAGCTCCTACGAGCAGTACTTC	-	TRBJ2-7	-	TRBV9
CASSDRTGYYEQYF	TGCGCCAGCAGCGATCGGACAGGTTACTACGAGCAGTACTTC	TRBD1	TRBJ2-7	-	TRBV10-2
CASSLSAFYEQYF	TGTGCCAGCAGCTTGTCAGCTTTCTACGAGCAGTACTTC	-	TRBJ2-7	-	TRBV5-4
CASSLEAGPGELFF	TGCGCCAGCAGCTTGGAAGCGGGGCCCGGGGAGCTGTTTTTT	TRBD2	TRBJ2-2	once	TRBV5-1
CSVAGRENTIYF	TGCAGCGTTGCCGGGAGAGAAAACACCATATATTTT	-	TRBJ1-3	-	TRBV29-1
CASSFSTYEQYF	TGTGCCAGCAGTTTTAGTACTTACGAGCAGTACTTC	-	TRBJ2-7	-	TRBV12-3/TRBV12-4
CASSLSVGTDYNEQFF	TGTGCCAGCAGCTTATCCGTCGGGACCGATTACAATGAGCAGTTCTTC	-	TRBJ2-1	-	TRBV7-2
CASRDRDTPSYEQYF	TGTGCCAGCAGGGACCGGGACACACCCTCCTACGAGCAGTACTTC	-	TRBJ2-7	-	TRBV6-5
CARGEDRVFSPLHF	TGTGCCAGGGGGGAAGACAGGGTATTTTCACCCCTCCACTTT	TRBD1	TRBJ1-6	-	TRBV9
CASSQDTGRRYEQYF	TGCGCCAGCAGCCAAGATACAGGCAGAAGATACGAGCAGTACTTC	-	TRBJ2-7	-	TRBV4-3
CASSFQANYGYTF	TGTGCCAGCAGCTTTCAAGCTAACTATGGCTACACCTTC	-	TRBJ1-2	-	TRBV5-6
CASNRDTDTQYF	TGTGCCAGCAACAGAGACACAGATACGCAGTATTTT	-	TRBJ2-3	-	TRBV12-3/TRBV12-4
CATSGRGRGGSYEQYF	TGTGCCACCAGTGGCCGGGGCCGAGGTGGTTCCTACGAGCAGTACTTC	-	TRBJ2-7	-	TRBV24-1
CASSLGGSNIQYF	TGTGCCAGCAGCTTAGGCGGGAGCAACATTCAGTACTTC	TRBD2	TRBJ2-4	-	TRBV7-2
CASSLQGRISEAFF	TGTGCCAGCAGCTTACAGGGACGTATCTCTGAAGCTTTCTTT	-	TRBJ1-1	-	TRBV7-2
CASSLDPVNTEAFF	TGCGCCAGCAGCTTGGATCCAGTGAACACTGAAGCTTTCTTT	-	TRBJ1-1	-	TRBV5-1